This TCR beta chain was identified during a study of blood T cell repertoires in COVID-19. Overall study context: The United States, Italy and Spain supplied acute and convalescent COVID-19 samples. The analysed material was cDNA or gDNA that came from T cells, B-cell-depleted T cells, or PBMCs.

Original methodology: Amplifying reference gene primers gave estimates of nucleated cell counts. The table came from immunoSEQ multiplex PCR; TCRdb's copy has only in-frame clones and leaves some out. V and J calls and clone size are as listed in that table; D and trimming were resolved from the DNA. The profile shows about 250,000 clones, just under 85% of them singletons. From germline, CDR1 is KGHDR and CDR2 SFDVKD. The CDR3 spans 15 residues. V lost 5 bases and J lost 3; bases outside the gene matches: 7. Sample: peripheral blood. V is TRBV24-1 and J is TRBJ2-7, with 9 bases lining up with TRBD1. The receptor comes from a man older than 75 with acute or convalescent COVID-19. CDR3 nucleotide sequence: TGTGCCACCAGTGTCCTGACAGGGGGAATCTACGAGCAGTACTTC. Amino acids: CATSVLTGGIYEQYF.